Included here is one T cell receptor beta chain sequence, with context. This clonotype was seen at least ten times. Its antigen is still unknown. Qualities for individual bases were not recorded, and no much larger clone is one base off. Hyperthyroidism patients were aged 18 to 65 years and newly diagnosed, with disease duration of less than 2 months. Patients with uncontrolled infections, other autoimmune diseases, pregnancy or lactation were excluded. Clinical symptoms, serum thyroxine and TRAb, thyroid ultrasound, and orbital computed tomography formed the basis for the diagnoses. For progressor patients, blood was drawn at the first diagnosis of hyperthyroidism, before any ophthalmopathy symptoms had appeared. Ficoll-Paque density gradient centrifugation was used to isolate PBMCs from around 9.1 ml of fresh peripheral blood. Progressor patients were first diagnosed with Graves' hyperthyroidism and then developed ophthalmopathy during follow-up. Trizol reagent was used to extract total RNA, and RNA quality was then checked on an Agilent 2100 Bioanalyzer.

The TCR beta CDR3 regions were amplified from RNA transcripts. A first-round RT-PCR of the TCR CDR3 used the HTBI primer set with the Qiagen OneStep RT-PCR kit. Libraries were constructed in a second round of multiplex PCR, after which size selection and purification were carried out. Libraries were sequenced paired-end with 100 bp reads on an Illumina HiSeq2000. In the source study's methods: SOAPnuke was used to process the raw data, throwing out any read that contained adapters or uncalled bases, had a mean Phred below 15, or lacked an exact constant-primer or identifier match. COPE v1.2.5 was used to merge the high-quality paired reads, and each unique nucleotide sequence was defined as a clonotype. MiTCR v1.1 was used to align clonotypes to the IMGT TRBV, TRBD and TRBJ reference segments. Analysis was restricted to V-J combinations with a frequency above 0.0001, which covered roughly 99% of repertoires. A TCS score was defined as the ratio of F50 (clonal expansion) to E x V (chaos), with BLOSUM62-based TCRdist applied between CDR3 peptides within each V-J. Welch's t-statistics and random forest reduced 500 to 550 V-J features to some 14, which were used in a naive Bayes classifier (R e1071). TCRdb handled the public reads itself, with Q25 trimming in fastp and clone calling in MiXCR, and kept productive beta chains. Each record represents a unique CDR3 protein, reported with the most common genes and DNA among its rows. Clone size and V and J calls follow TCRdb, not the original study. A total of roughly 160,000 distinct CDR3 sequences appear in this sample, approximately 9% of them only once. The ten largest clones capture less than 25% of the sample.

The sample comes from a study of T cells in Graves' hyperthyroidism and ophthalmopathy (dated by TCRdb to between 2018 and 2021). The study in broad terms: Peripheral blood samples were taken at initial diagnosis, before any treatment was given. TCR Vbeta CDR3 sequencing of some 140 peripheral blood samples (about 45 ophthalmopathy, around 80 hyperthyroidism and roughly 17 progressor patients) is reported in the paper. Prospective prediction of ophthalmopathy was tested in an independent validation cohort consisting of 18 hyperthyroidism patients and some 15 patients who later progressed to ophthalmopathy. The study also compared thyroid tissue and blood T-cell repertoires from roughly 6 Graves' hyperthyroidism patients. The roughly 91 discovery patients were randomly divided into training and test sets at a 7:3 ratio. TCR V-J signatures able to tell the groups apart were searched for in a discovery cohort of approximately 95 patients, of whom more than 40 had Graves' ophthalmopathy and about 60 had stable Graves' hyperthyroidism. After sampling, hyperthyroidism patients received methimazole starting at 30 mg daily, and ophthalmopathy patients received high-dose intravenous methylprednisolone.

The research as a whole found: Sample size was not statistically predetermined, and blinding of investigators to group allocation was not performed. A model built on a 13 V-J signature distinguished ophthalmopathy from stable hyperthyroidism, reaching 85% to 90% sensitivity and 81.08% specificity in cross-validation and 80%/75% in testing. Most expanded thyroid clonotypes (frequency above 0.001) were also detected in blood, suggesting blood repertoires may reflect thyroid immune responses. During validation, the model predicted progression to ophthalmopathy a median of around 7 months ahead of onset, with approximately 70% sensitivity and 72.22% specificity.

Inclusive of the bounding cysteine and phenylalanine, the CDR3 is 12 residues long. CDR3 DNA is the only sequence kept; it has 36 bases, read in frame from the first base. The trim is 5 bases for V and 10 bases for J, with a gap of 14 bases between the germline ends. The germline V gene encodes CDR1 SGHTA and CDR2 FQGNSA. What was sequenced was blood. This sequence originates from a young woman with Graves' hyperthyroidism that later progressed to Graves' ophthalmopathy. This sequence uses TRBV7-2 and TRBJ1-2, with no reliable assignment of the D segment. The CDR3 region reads CASSLEAGSYTF. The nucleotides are TGTGCCAGCAGCCTTGAGGCGGGGTCCTACACCTTC.